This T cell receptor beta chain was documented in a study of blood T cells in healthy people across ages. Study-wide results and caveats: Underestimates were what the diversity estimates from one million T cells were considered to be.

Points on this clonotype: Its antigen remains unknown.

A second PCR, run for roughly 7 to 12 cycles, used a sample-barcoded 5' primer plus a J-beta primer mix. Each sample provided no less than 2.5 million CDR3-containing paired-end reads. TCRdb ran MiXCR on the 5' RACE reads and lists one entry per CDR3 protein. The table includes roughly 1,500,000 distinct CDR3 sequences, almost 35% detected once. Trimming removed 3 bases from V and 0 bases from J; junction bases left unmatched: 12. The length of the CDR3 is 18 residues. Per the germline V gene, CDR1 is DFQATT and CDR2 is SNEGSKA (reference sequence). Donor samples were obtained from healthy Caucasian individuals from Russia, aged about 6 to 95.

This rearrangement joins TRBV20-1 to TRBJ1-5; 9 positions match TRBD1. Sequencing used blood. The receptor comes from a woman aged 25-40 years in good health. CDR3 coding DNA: TGCAGTGCTAGTGCGGAGGGGACAGGGTGGGGTAGCAATCAGCCCCAGCATTTT. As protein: CSASAEGTGWGSNQPQHF.